The 9 T cell receptor beta chains in this list originate from one sample, sequenced in a study of blood T cell repertoires in COVID-19. TCRdb keeps only in-frame clones here, not all; method: immunoSEQ multiplex PCR. The data contain 210,000 or so clones, 75% to 90% of them singletons. Sequenced material: PBMCs or T cells enriched from blood (not recorded which). The receptors were sampled from a woman aged 25 to 39 who had been exposed to COVID-19.

The rearrangement joins TRBV7-9 to TRBJ2-1, with TRBD2 identical over 8 bases. Germline V gene lookup returns CDR1 SEHNR and CDR2 FQNEAQ (reference sequence). The trim removed 3 bases at V and 7 bases at J, leaving 14 bases unmatched. CDR3 size: 17 residues. CDR3 in DNA: TGTGCCAGCAGCTTCGGTAGGGGGTCGGGACTAGTAAATGAGCAGTTCTTC. Residues: CASSFGRGSGLVNEQFF.

The chain couples TRBV29-1 to TRBJ2-1, with 7 bases fitting TRBD1. There are 15 residues in the CDR3. Germline CDR1 reads SQVTM; CDR2 reads ANQGSEA. The J segment lost 7 bases and the V segment lost 5 bases, leaving 14 bases of the junction unmatched. The CDR3 sequence: CSVLGEGGAINEQFF. The CDR3 region has the DNA TGCAGCGTTTTGGGTGAAGGGGGCGCCATAAATGAGCAGTTCTTC.

This chain uses TRBV5-3 with TRBJ1-1; D unclear. TRBV5-3 is an open reading frame, and its role is uncertain. There are 13 residues in the CDR3. V was clipped by 1 base and J by 0 bases, with 4 bases between them. The CDR3 nucleotides read TGTGCCAGAAGCTTGCCGGTGAACACTGAAGCTTTCTTT. Translating gives CARSLPVNTEAFF.

The chain carries TRBV7-8 and TRBJ2-7; maybe TRBD1 (5 bases). V lost 3 bases to trimming and J lost 2 bases, with 20 bases between them. The CDR3 is 17 residues long. Germline V gene lookup returns CDR1 SGHVS and CDR2 FQNEAQ. CDR3 coding DNA: TGTGCCAGCAGCTTTGGGGCGACGGCCACGGGCGCCTACGAGCAGTACTTC. It is translated as CASSFGATATGAYEQYF. The full variable domain, rest sourced from reference TRBV7-8 and TRBJ2-7, is GAGVSQSPRYKVAKRGQDVALRCDPISGHVSLFWYQQALGQGPEFLTYFQNEAQLDKSGLPSDRFFAERPEGSVSTLKIQRTQQEDSAVYLCASSFGATATGAYEQYFGPGTRLTVT.

The rearrangement links TRBV7-2 to TRBJ2-1; the match to TRBD2 covers 15 bases. Germline V CDR1 and CDR2: SGHTA, FQGNSA. With V trimmed by 5 bases and J by 4 bases, 12 bases remained unmatched. The CDR3 extends over 19 amino acids. CDR3 sequence: CASSPRPGLAGGPYNEQFF. The CDR3 bases are TGTGCCAGCAGCCCCCGACCGGGACTAGCGGGAGGACCGTACAATGAGCAGTTCTTC.

The chain joins TRBV7-6 to TRBJ2-2; D is possibly TRBD2 (6 bases). Looked up from germline, CDR1 is SGHVS and CDR2 is FNYEAQ. The length of the CDR3 is 14 residues. Between the trimmed V and J ends, which lost 4 bases and 3 bases, there was a span of 9 bases. The CDR3, as DNA: TGTGCCAGCAGCTCAACTAGCTACACCGGGGAGCTGTTTTTT. This encodes CASSSTSYTGELFF.

The V and J genes are TRBV4-2 and TRBJ1-5, with unresolved D. Germline CDR1 LGHNA, CDR2 YNFKEQ. V lost 1 base, J lost 8 bases, and 9 bases lay in between. The CDR3 covers 13 residues. The CDR3 protein is CASSQGVAEPQHF. CDR3 DNA: TGTGCCAGCAGCCAAGGGGTTGCGGAGCCCCAGCATTTT.

This clone was found a few times. This chain connects TRBV10-3 to TRBJ1-2; no firm D call. The CDR3 spans 13 residues. Trimming took 4 bases from V and 7 from J, leaving 13 bases between them. Germline V gene lookup returns CDR1 ENHRY and CDR2 SYGVKD. The CDR3 bases are TGTGCCATCAGTGTTGCCGGGGAAAGTGGCTACACCTTC. Translating gives CAISVAGESGYTF.

This clone has just one count. The V and J genes are TRBV27 and TRBJ1-1; a weak D match, TRBD1 (5 bases). Germline CDR1 is MNHEY and CDR2 is SMNVEV (reference sequence). The CDR3 loop spans 13 amino acids. Trimming pared 10 bases from V and 3 bases from J, leaving 15 bases between. The CDR3 loop reads CATGLSPYTEAFF. DNA of the CDR3: TGTGCCACGGGACTTTCCCCTTACACTGAAGCTTTCTTT.